Listed below are T cell receptor beta chains from one sample, sequenced in a study of T cell changes during pregnancy in multiple sclerosis. The protocol was immunoSEQ multiplex PCR, while the TCRdb copy is restricted to in-frame clones and leaves out a portion. The data show fewer than 50,000 clones, 90% to 95% seen once. Sequencing was performed on CD8+ T cells from peripheral blood mononuclear cells, taken before pregnancy. These TCRs come from a female donor with multiple sclerosis, enrolled in a pregnancy study. Each CDR3 is given with its conserved first and last residue. D genes are given only for firm matches. Where a row states a size, it is once, few, many or the class of an expanded clone; other rows omit it.

clone_size	v_call	d_call	cdr3_length	j_call	cdr3_aa	cdr3_nt
.	TRBV7-2	TRBD1	14	TRBJ2-7	CASSFDRGSYEQYF	TGTGCCAGCAGCTTCGACAGGGGAAGCTACGAGCAGTACTTC
.	TRBV18	TRBD2	14	TRBJ2-7	CASSLASGPYEQYF	TGTGCCAGCTCACTAGCTAGCGGCCCCTACGAGCAGTACTTC
.	TRBV27	.	13	TRBJ2-2	CASRQGNTGELFF	TGTGCCAGCAGGCAGGGGAACACCGGGGAGCTGTTTTTT
.	TRBV9	TRBD2	11	TRBJ2-7	CASSPGGEQYF	TGTGCCAGCAGCCCCGGGGGGGAGCAGTACTTC
.	TRBV13	.	15	TRBJ1-2	CASSLGRRVQDGYTF	TGTGCCAGCAGCTTAGGGCGGAGGGTACAGGATGGCTACACCTTC
.	TRBV28	.	16	TRBJ2-7	CASSLNSRDRYYEQYF	TGTGCCAGCAGTTTAAATTCGCGGGACAGATACTACGAGCAGTACTTC
medium-sized	TRBV2	TRBD2	15	TRBJ2-1	CASRDSGRSYNEQFF	TGTGCCAGCAGGGATAGCGGGCGCTCCTACAATGAGCAGTTCTTC
.	TRBV29-1	.	13	TRBJ2-7	CSAYTGYPYEQYF	TGCAGCGCCTATACAGGGTACCCCTACGAGCAGTACTTC
.	TRBV4-2	TRBD2	14	TRBJ2-5	CASSQERDYVIQYF	TGTGCCAGCAGCCAAGAACGGGACTACGTTATTCAGTACTTC
.	TRBV5-1	.	16	TRBJ2-6	CASSRDIYSGANVLTF	TGCGCCAGCAGCAGGGACATCTACTCTGGGGCCAACGTCCTGACTTTC
.	TRBV27	TRBD2	15	TRBJ2-7	CASMGSGGVMGEQYF	TGTGCCAGCATGGGGAGCGGGGGGGTAATGGGCGAGCAGTACTTC
.	TRBV9	.	14	TRBJ1-2	CASSGPRTASGYTF	TGTGCCAGCAGCGGTCCTCGGACAGCTTCTGGCTACACCTTC
.	TRBV6-6	TRBD2	11	TRBJ2-2	CACSGAGELFF	TGTGCCTGTAGCGGGGCTGGGGAGCTGTTTTTT
.	TRBV4-3	.	15	TRBJ2-3	CASSQERHSTDTQYF	TGCGCCAGCAGCCAAGAGCGCCACAGCACAGATACGCAGTATTTT
.	TRBV6-5	.	15	TRBJ1-5	CASTPDTFSNQPQHF	TGTGCCAGCACTCCGGACACCTTTAGCAATCAGCCCCAGCATTTT
.	TRBV6-4	TRBD2	16	TRBJ2-3	CASSESAGAGTDTQYF	TGTGCCAGCAGTGAGTCGGCGGGAGCGGGCACAGATACGCAGTATTTT
.	TRBV27	TRBD2	18	TRBJ2-5	CASSLRTPGLAVQETQYF	TGTGCCAGCAGTTTAAGAACACCGGGACTAGCGGTCCAAGAGACCCAGTACTTC
.	TRBV7-6	.	14	TRBJ2-7	CASSLGDSSYEQYF	TGTGCCAGCAGCTTAGGGGACTCTTCCTACGAGCAGTACTTC
few	TRBV27	TRBD1	14	TRBJ2-7	CASSLLDRAAEQYF	TGTGCCAGCAGTTTATTGGACAGGGCGGCCGAGCAGTACTTC
.	TRBV6-1	TRBD1	14	TRBJ1-2	CASSVIGTGYGYTF	TGTGCCAGCAGTGTAATCGGGACAGGCTATGGCTACACCTTC
.	TRBV27	TRBD2	19	TRBJ2-1	CASSGLGGTSGRAMNEQFF	TGTGCCAGCAGCGGCCTCGGGGGGACTAGCGGGAGGGCCATGAATGAGCAGTTCTTC
.	TRBV29-1	.	12	TRBJ1-1	CSVDPLSLEAFF	TGCAGCGTTGACCCCCTTTCCCTAGAAGCTTTCTTT
.	TRBV2	TRBD1	15	TRBJ2-3	CASPDRALSTDTQYF	TGTGCCAGCCCCGACAGGGCGTTGAGCACAGATACGCAGTATTTT
.	TRBV4-3	TRBD1	15	TRBJ2-1	CASSQERDSYNEQFF	TGCGCCAGCAGCCAAGAAAGGGACAGCTACAATGAGCAGTTCTTC